Listed below are T cell receptor beta chains from one sample, sequenced in a study of Ad26.COV2.S vaccination and SARS-CoV-2 variants. The protocol was immunoSEQ multiplex PCR, while the TCRdb copy is restricted to in-frame clones and leaves out a portion. The sample shows approximately 460,000 clones, approximately 90% of them seen only once. Sequencing was performed on peripheral blood, taken in a trial of Ad26.COV2.S vaccine versus placebo. The receptors were gathered from a person between 18 and 59 years old who received the Ad26.COV2.S COVID-19 vaccine or a placebo. CDR3s include the opening cysteine and the closing phenylalanine or tryptophan. Each record gives: V gene, D gene, J gene, clone size, CDR3 DNA, CDR3 protein. D genes are given only for firm matches. Some rows mark clone size as missing; the rest say once, few, many or name a class of expanded clone.

v_call: TRBV25-1; d_call: NA; j_call: TRBJ2-2; clone_size: NA; cdr3_nt: TGTGCCAGCAGTGGAGAGGGGGGCCTGGACACCGGGGAGCTGTTTTTT; cdr3_aa: CASSGEGGLDTGELFF
v_call: TRBV19; d_call: NA; j_call: TRBJ1-1; clone_size: NA; cdr3_nt: TGTGCCAGCCGTACGGGGGGCTCGCTGAACACTGAAGCTTTCTTT; cdr3_aa: CASRTGGSLNTEAFF
v_call: TRBV11-2; d_call: NA; j_call: TRBJ1-3; clone_size: NA; cdr3_nt: TGTGCCAGCAGCGGGAGCTTTGGGGGGGGGCGGACTGGAAACACCATATATTTT; cdr3_aa: CASSGSFGGGRTGNTIYF
v_call: TRBV4-3; d_call: TRBD1; j_call: TRBJ2-3; clone_size: NA; cdr3_nt: TGCGCCAGCAGCCCCCAAGCAGGGGGCATCGATACGCAGTATTTT; cdr3_aa: CASSPQAGGIDTQYF
v_call: TRBV11-2; d_call: NA; j_call: TRBJ2-2; clone_size: NA; cdr3_nt: TGTGCCAGCAGCTTTGAGAGGGGTATCGGGGAGCTGTTTTTT; cdr3_aa: CASSFERGIGELFF
v_call: TRBV13; d_call: NA; j_call: TRBJ2-7; clone_size: NA; cdr3_nt: TGTGCCAGCAGCTCCCCCAGGGCGGGCGAGCAGTACTTC; cdr3_aa: CASSSPRAGEQYF
v_call: TRBV14; d_call: NA; j_call: TRBJ2-7; clone_size: NA; cdr3_nt: TGTGCCAGCAGCCAAGACATACGCGAGCAGTACTTC; cdr3_aa: CASSQDIREQYF
v_call: TRBV6-6; d_call: NA; j_call: TRBJ1-6; clone_size: NA; cdr3_nt: TGTGCCAGCAGTTACTCGACTTCACCCCTCCACTTT; cdr3_aa: CASSYSTSPLHF
v_call: TRBV19; d_call: NA; j_call: TRBJ1-2; clone_size: NA; cdr3_nt: TGTGCCAGTAGTATTGGGCAGGGGTATGGCTACACCTTC; cdr3_aa: CASSIGQGYGYTF
v_call: TRBV9; d_call: TRBD1; j_call: TRBJ2-7; clone_size: NA; cdr3_nt: TGTGCCAGCAGCACCCGGACAGGGCCCTACGAGCAGTACTTC; cdr3_aa: CASSTRTGPYEQYF
v_call: TRBV4-2; d_call: NA; j_call: TRBJ2-5; clone_size: once; cdr3_nt: TGTGCCAGCAGCCAAGATTTTAAGGTGGAGACCCAGTACTTC; cdr3_aa: CASSQDFKVETQYF
v_call: TRBV6-5; d_call: NA; j_call: TRBJ1-6; clone_size: NA; cdr3_nt: TGTGCCAGCAGCCGGACTTCAGGGGATAATTCACCCCTCCACTTT; cdr3_aa: CASSRTSGDNSPLHF
v_call: TRBV6-5; d_call: NA; j_call: TRBJ2-7; clone_size: NA; cdr3_nt: TGTGCCAGCTCGGGGTGGGGACCTAGTCACTACGAGCAGTACTTC; cdr3_aa: CASSGWGPSHYEQYF
v_call: TRBV7-2; d_call: NA; j_call: TRBJ2-3; clone_size: NA; cdr3_nt: TGTGCCAGCAGCCCAAGTGGGGATACGCAGTATTTT; cdr3_aa: CASSPSGDTQYF
v_call: TRBV21-1; d_call: NA; j_call: TRBJ2-2; clone_size: NA; cdr3_nt: TGTGCCAGCAGCAAAAAGGATCAACACCGGGGGGACAGGGTGAACACCGGGGAGCTGTTTTTT; cdr3_aa: CASSKKDQHRGDRVNTGELFF
v_call: TRBV19; d_call: TRBD1; j_call: TRBJ1-5; clone_size: NA; cdr3_nt: TGTGCCAGTAGAGCATCTCCCGGGACAGTGGGTCAGCCCCAGCATTTT; cdr3_aa: CASRASPGTVGQPQHF
v_call: TRBV5-5; d_call: NA; j_call: TRBJ2-7; clone_size: NA; cdr3_nt: TGTGCCAGCAGCTGGGACTACGAGCAGTACTTC; cdr3_aa: CASSWDYEQYF
v_call: TRBV10-3; d_call: NA; j_call: TRBJ2-7; clone_size: NA; cdr3_nt: TGTGCCACCCGGACGGAATTTACCTACGAGCAGTACTTC; cdr3_aa: CATRTEFTYEQYF
v_call: TRBV7-2; d_call: TRBD1; j_call: TRBJ1-6; clone_size: NA; cdr3_nt: TGTGCCAGCAATAAACAGGGGGAGTATAATTCACCCCTCCACTTT; cdr3_aa: CASNKQGEYNSPLHF
v_call: TRBV30; d_call: NA; j_call: TRBJ2-3; clone_size: NA; cdr3_nt: TGTGCCTGGAGTCCCTTAGGGAGGGGGGTTAGCACAGATACGCAGTATTTT; cdr3_aa: CAWSPLGRGVSTDTQYF
v_call: TRBV9; d_call: NA; j_call: TRBJ2-3; clone_size: NA; cdr3_nt: TGTGCCAGCAGCGCACTTTCGGTGGGTCATTCGGATACGCAGTATTTT; cdr3_aa: CASSALSVGHSDTQYF
v_call: TRBV7-7; d_call: TRBD1; j_call: TRBJ2-3; clone_size: NA; cdr3_nt: TGTGCTAGCAGCTTAGCGAAGGGACAGACTATCAACCTTAGCACAGATACGCAGTATTTT; cdr3_aa: CASSLAKGQTINLSTDTQYF
v_call: TRBV5-1; d_call: NA; j_call: TRBJ2-5; clone_size: NA; cdr3_nt: TGCGCCAGCAGCTCAGACCGGGAACAAGAGACCCAGTACTTC; cdr3_aa: CASSSDREQETQYF
v_call: TRBV7-8; d_call: NA; j_call: TRBJ2-6; clone_size: NA; cdr3_nt: TGTGCCAGCAGCTTGTGGGGCTCTGGGGCCAACGTCCTGACTTTC; cdr3_aa: CASSLWGSGANVLTF
v_call: TRBV18; d_call: TRBD2; j_call: TRBJ2-7; clone_size: NA; cdr3_nt: TGTGCCAGCTCACCACCGGGACTAGGCTACGAGCAGTACTTC; cdr3_aa: CASSPPGLGYEQYF
v_call: TRBV5-1; d_call: TRBD2; j_call: TRBJ2-7; clone_size: NA; cdr3_nt: TGCGCCACACGGGAGGGGCCCGAGGGCCCCTACGAGCAGTACTTC; cdr3_aa: CATREGPEGPYEQYF
v_call: TRBV5-6; d_call: NA; j_call: TRBJ1-1; clone_size: NA; cdr3_nt: TGTGCCAGCAGCTTGCTGGCGGGTAGACTTTCCTTCAAGGGGACTGAAGCTTTCTTT; cdr3_aa: CASSLLAGRLSFKGTEAFF
v_call: TRBV5-1; d_call: TRBD2; j_call: TRBJ2-5; clone_size: NA; cdr3_nt: TGCGCCAGCAGCTTGGGCGTGGGACTAGCGGGAGGAGAGACCCAGTACTTC; cdr3_aa: CASSLGVGLAGGETQYF
v_call: TRBV5-1; d_call: NA; j_call: TRBJ1-1; clone_size: once; cdr3_nt: TGCGCCAGCAGCTTGGCTCCGGACGGGGGGCCGGCTGAAGCTTTCTTT; cdr3_aa: CASSLAPDGGPAEAFF
v_call: TRBV20-1; d_call: TRBD2; j_call: TRBJ2-1; clone_size: NA; cdr3_nt: TGCAGTGCCCGTACCGGGACTAGGGGGTTCTTC; cdr3_aa: CSARTGTRGFF
v_call: TRBV6-5; d_call: TRBD1; j_call: TRBJ1-6; clone_size: NA; cdr3_nt: TGTGCCAGCAGGGAGACAGGGTACAATTCACCCCTCCACTTT; cdr3_aa: CASRETGYNSPLHF
v_call: TRBV19; d_call: TRBD1; j_call: TRBJ2-1; clone_size: NA; cdr3_nt: TGTGCCAGTAGTCCCTCGACAGGGACTGAGCAGTTCTTC; cdr3_aa: CASSPSTGTEQFF
v_call: TRBV6-2/TRBV6-3; d_call: TRBD1; j_call: TRBJ2-7; clone_size: NA; cdr3_nt: TGTGCCAGCAGTTACCCGGGACAGGGATCGGACGAGCAGTACTTC; cdr3_aa: CASSYPGQGSDEQYF
v_call: TRBV2; d_call: NA; j_call: TRBJ2-2; clone_size: NA; cdr3_nt: TGTGCCAGCGGGCAAGTAAAGAGGCGGAACACCGGGGAGCTGTTTTTT; cdr3_aa: CASGQVKRRNTGELFF
v_call: TRBV29-1; d_call: NA; j_call: TRBJ1-5; clone_size: once; cdr3_nt: TGCAGCGTGGGGGAACAGGGTAGTCAGCCCCAGCATTTT; cdr3_aa: CSVGEQGSQPQHF
v_call: TRBV11-2; d_call: TRBD2; j_call: TRBJ2-3; clone_size: NA; cdr3_nt: TGTGCCAGCAGCCCCAGCGGGAGCGAGGGAGATACGCAGTATTTT; cdr3_aa: CASSPSGSEGDTQYF
v_call: TRBV6-5; d_call: TRBD1; j_call: TRBJ2-5; clone_size: NA; cdr3_nt: TGTGCCAGCAGTTATTCAACAGGGGGCCAAGAGACCCAGTACTTC; cdr3_aa: CASSYSTGGQETQYF
v_call: TRBV18; d_call: NA; j_call: TRBJ1-1; clone_size: NA; cdr3_nt: TGTGCCAGCTCACCGGACGGGGCCATTAGGAACACTGAAGCTTTCTTT; cdr3_aa: CASSPDGAIRNTEAFF
v_call: TRBV7-9; d_call: TRBD2; j_call: TRBJ2-1; clone_size: NA; cdr3_nt: TGTGCCAGCAGCCCCCATAGCGGGGGGTACTCCTACAATGAGCAGTTCTTC; cdr3_aa: CASSPHSGGYSYNEQFF
v_call: TRBV9; d_call: NA; j_call: TRBJ1-6; clone_size: NA; cdr3_nt: TGTGCCAGCAGAGGGGCTGGATATAATTCACCCCTCCACTTT; cdr3_aa: CASRGAGYNSPLHF
v_call: TRBV19; d_call: NA; j_call: TRBJ1-1; clone_size: NA; cdr3_nt: TGTGCCAGTAGTCCGTCGGGAGTGACTTTCTTT; cdr3_aa: CASSPSGVTFF
v_call: TRBV19; d_call: NA; j_call: TRBJ2-1; clone_size: few; cdr3_nt: TGTGCCAGTAGTAAACGCAGCGGACAGGGAGGGCATGAGCAGTTCTTC; cdr3_aa: CASSKRSGQGGHEQFF
v_call: TRBV6-6; d_call: TRBD1; j_call: TRBJ2-6; clone_size: NA; cdr3_nt: TGTGCCAGCAGTCTTCGACAGGGCGGGTCCTCTGGGGCCAACGTCCTGACTTTC; cdr3_aa: CASSLRQGGSSGANVLTF
v_call: TRBV5-1; d_call: TRBD2; j_call: TRBJ2-1; clone_size: NA; cdr3_nt: TGCGCCAGCAGGGAACTAGCGGGAGACTACAATGAGCAGTTCTTC; cdr3_aa: CASRELAGDYNEQFF
v_call: TRBV7-9; d_call: NA; j_call: TRBJ2-2; clone_size: NA; cdr3_nt: TGTGCCAGCAGCTCCCAAACAGGGTCCGGGGAGCTGTTTTTT; cdr3_aa: CASSSQTGSGELFF
v_call: TRBV2; d_call: NA; j_call: TRBJ2-7; clone_size: NA; cdr3_nt: TGTGCCAGCAGCAGGACAGTTATAGGGGACTACGAGCAGTACTTC; cdr3_aa: CASSRTVIGDYEQYF
v_call: TRBV5-1; d_call: NA; j_call: TRBJ2-7; clone_size: NA; cdr3_nt: TGCGCCAGCATGCGGCAGGGGTCCTACGAGCAGTACTTC; cdr3_aa: CASMRQGSYEQYF
v_call: TRBV10-3; d_call: NA; j_call: TRBJ2-7; clone_size: NA; cdr3_nt: TGTGCCATCAGTGATCAGCTGCCCTACGAGCAGTACTTC; cdr3_aa: CAISDQLPYEQYF
v_call: TRBV4-3; d_call: NA; j_call: TRBJ1-5; clone_size: once; cdr3_nt: TGCGCCAGCAGCCAAAACCCACCGGGCCTGAGCAATCAGCCCCAGCATTTT; cdr3_aa: CASSQNPPGLSNQPQHF
v_call: TRBV6-2/TRBV6-3; d_call: NA; j_call: TRBJ1-5; clone_size: NA; cdr3_nt: TGTGCCAGCAGTTTTCCGGGATCAGCCCAGCATTTT; cdr3_aa: CASSFPGSAQHF
v_call: TRBV9; d_call: TRBD1; j_call: TRBJ1-4; clone_size: once; cdr3_nt: TGTGCCAGCAGCCCAGAGCACACCGGGACAGGGGGCTATACTAATGAAAAACTGTTTTTT; cdr3_aa: CASSPEHTGTGGYTNEKLFF
v_call: TRBV6-6; d_call: TRBD1; j_call: TRBJ1-2; clone_size: NA; cdr3_nt: TGTGCCAGCAGGACAGGGACCTATGGCTACACCTTC; cdr3_aa: CASRTGTYGYTF
v_call: TRBV7-2; d_call: NA; j_call: TRBJ2-4; clone_size: NA; cdr3_nt: TGTGCCAGCAGCACTACAGGAGGCAAAAACATTCAGTACTTC; cdr3_aa: CASSTTGGKNIQYF
v_call: TRBV19; d_call: NA; j_call: TRBJ1-5; clone_size: NA; cdr3_nt: TGTGCCAGTAGTACCCGACAGGTGACTTATAGCAATCAGCCCCAGCATTTT; cdr3_aa: CASSTRQVTYSNQPQHF
v_call: TRBV25-1; d_call: NA; j_call: TRBJ2-3; clone_size: NA; cdr3_nt: TGTGCCAGCAGCCCGGTCGGGGATACGCAGTATTTT; cdr3_aa: CASSPVGDTQYF
v_call: TRBV29-1; d_call: NA; j_call: TRBJ2-5; clone_size: NA; cdr3_nt: TGCAGCGTTGAAGAGAGTGGCGAGACCCAGTACTTC; cdr3_aa: CSVEESGETQYF
v_call: TRBV7-6; d_call: NA; j_call: TRBJ1-4; clone_size: NA; cdr3_nt: TGTGCCAGCAGCCCTGGACCCGCTGTTGGTGAAAAACTGTTTTTT; cdr3_aa: CASSPGPAVGEKLFF
v_call: TRBV7-2; d_call: TRBD2; j_call: TRBJ2-3; clone_size: NA; cdr3_nt: TGTGCCAGCAGCACCAGACTAGCGGGGGGTCTTGGAGATACGCAGTATTTT; cdr3_aa: CASSTRLAGGLGDTQYF
v_call: TRBV11-1; d_call: NA; j_call: TRBJ2-5; clone_size: NA; cdr3_nt: TGTGCCAGCAGCTCCGCGGGACGCCAAGAGACCCAGTACTTC; cdr3_aa: CASSSAGRQETQYF
v_call: TRBV11-2; d_call: TRBD1; j_call: TRBJ1-2; clone_size: NA; cdr3_nt: TGTGCCAGCAGCTTAGCCGGGACAGGGAGCTATGGCTACACCTTC; cdr3_aa: CASSLAGTGSYGYTF